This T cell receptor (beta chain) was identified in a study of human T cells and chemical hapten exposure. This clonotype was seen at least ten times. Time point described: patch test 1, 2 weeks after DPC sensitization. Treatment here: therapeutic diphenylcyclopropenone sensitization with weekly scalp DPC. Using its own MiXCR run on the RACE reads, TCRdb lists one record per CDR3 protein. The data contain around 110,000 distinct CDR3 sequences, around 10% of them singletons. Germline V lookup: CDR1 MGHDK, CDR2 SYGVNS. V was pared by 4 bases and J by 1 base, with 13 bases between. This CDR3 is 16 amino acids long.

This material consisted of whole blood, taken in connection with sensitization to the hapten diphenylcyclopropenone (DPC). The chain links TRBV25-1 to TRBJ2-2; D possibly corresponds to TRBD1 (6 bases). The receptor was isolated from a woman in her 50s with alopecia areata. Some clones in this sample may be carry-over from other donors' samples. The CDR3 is CASSATGSGNTGELFF. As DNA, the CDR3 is TGTGCCAGCAGTGCCACAGGGAGCGGGAACACCGGGGAGCTGTTTTTT. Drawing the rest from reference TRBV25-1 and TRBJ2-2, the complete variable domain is EADIYQTPRYLVIGTGKKITLECSQTMGHDKMYWYQQDPGMELHLIHYSYGVNSTEKGDLSSESTVSRIRTEHFPLTLESARPSHTSQYLCASSATGSGNTGELFFGEGSRLTVL.